The text below deals with one T cell receptor beta chain. The target of this receptor is not known. The input lacks base qualities; no much larger clone sits a single base away. The immunoSEQ Assay, a bias-controlled multiplex PCR, was used to amplify TCRbeta CDR3 regions from genomic DNA. Regarding the original processing steps: Nucleated cell counts per sample were estimated from amplification of reference gene primers within the assay. To quantify the absolute abundance of each unique TCRbeta CDR3 rearrangement, sequence reads were collapsed and filtered. For each sample, productive Simpson clonality was calculated as the square root of Simpson's diversity index across productive rearrangements. TCRdb limited this immuneACCESS table to in-frame rearrangements with V and J called. A share of clones is missing; checked studies link under half to unresolved V genes, and the rest is unexplained. Clone size and the V and J calls come from that table; the DNA yielded D and trimming. Within this sample are about 270,000 clones, with approximately 82% of them counted one time only. Roughly 3.1% of the sample rests with the top ten.

Looking up the germline V gene yields CDR1 MNHEY and CDR2 SVGAGI. Taken from cysteine to phenylalanine, the CDR3 has 16 residues. This entry keeps only the CDR3 DNA: 48 bases, framed from base 1. Trimming accounts for 2 bases at V and 0 bases at J, while the number of junction bases matched to no gene is 3. The record originates from a study of blood T cell repertoires in COVID-19 (TCRdb year 2020). Regarding the complete study: Samples covering the acute and convalescent phases of COVID-19 were provided by collaborators in the United States, Italy and Spain. The material from the prospective study consisted of cDNA or gDNA derived from T cells, B-cell-depleted T cells, or PBMCs. Subjects who had been exposed to COVID-19, were actively infected with it, or had recovered from it provided the deeply sampled blood TCRbeta repertoires that made up the dataset. A freely available public database, intended as a resource for researchers studying the immune response to SARS-CoV-2, is where the repertoires were released. The samples were drawn from the first 160 participants of the ongoing ImmuneRACE study and from some 1,300 subjects provided by 6 global collaborators. Sample metadata almost always included a de-identified subject ID, COVID-19 status, age in years and sex. HLA class I and class II types, where available, came from metadata supplied by the sample provider rather than from assay-based typing.

Beyond this particular receptor, the publication reports: Clinical and demographic metadata were provided uncurated, with the amount varying by source and participant.

Each collaborating institution followed its own protocols to collect whole blood in K2EDTA tubes. Collaborator samples were shipped for TCRbeta analysis as frozen whole blood, isolated PBMCs, or DNA extracted from either sample type. This receptor was obtained from a woman aged 18-30 years with acute or convalescent COVID-19. Sequenced input: peripheral blood. The V and J segments used are TRBV6-5 and TRBJ1-4; 7 bases in between match TRBD1. The DNA sequence is TGTGCCAGCAGTTACAAGCAGGGGGCAACTAATGAAAAACTGTTTTTT. This yields the protein CASSYKQGATNEKLFF.